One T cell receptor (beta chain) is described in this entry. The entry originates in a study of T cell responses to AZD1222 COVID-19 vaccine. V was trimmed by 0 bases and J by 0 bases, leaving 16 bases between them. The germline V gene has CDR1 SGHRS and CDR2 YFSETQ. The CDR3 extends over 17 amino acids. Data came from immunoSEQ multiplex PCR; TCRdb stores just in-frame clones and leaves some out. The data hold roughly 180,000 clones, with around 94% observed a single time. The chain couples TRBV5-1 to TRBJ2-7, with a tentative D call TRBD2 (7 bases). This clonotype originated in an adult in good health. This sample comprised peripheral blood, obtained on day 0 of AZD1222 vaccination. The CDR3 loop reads CASSLATGGPNSYEQYF. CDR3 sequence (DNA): TGCGCCAGCAGCTTGGCCACGGGGGGCCCAAACTCCTACGAGCAGTACTTC.